This TCR beta chain was obtained from a study of cytomegalovirus exposure and HLA in healthy donors. Whole-study results and caveats: Later analysis identified a missense DCLRE1C variant that was linked to TCR beta V- and J-gene trimming. Sequencing likely produced, as an artifact, a cluster of highly shared sequence variants. A later analysis reportedly identified an Asian-associated ancestry cluster as carrying fewer N-insertions than the roughly 700-donor mean.

Amplification used 60 Vbeta primers and 13 Jbeta primers. Study processing details: In a later analysis, the count reached some 83 million unique TCR beta chains, with about 9.9 million shared. Method: immunoSEQ multiplex PCR; TCRdb's copy keeps in-frame clones and lacks some. That table furnishes V, J and clone size, whereas the DNA furnished D and trimming. The sample has 200,000 to 250,000 clones; the top ten hold less than 1%. V shed 3 bases and J 5 bases; nucleotides not matched to a gene: 9. CDR1 and CDR2 (germline): MNHEY, SMNVEV (reference sequence). The CDR3 length is 16 residues. Note on this clone: The antigen remains undetermined.

The chain combines TRBV27 with TRBJ2-2; 7 bases agree with TRBD1. The TCR sequence derives from a woman in her thirties in good health and CMV-seropositive. The sequenced material came from PBMCs. CDR3 sequence (DNA): TGTGCCAGCAGTTTCTCCGGGACAGTAGATACCGGGGAGCTGTTTTTT. Translating it yields CASSFSGTVDTGELFF.